This T cell receptor beta chain was recovered during a study of lymphopenia after photon versus proton radiotherapy. Assay used: immunoSEQ multiplex PCR; TCRdb lists only in-frame clones, some missing. The sample holds 30,000 to 35,000 clones, about 91% seen once. This clone showed up just once. Its antigen is not known. Study findings and constraints: Post-nadir TCR diversity decline inversely tracked overall survival among those who died. Proton therapy kept repertoires fairly stable, unlike photons, which gained effector/memory cells.

The specimen comprised peripheral blood, sampled from a patient treated with proton-based radiotherapy. This receptor was obtained from a woman in her 70s with pancreatic cancer. Some clones in this sample may be carry-over from other donors' samples.

As DNA, the CDR3 is TGTGCCAGCAGTCCTGCCGGGTGGACAGGGGGGTTGGAGCAGTACTTC. It codes for CASSPAGWTGGLEQYF. The J gene is TRBJ2-7, the V gene TRBV28; 10 bases line up with TRBD1. Germline V CDR1 and CDR2: MDHEN, SYDVKM. V trimming: 5 bases; J trimming: 7 bases; junction bases outside the gene matches: 14. The CDR3 spans 16 residues.